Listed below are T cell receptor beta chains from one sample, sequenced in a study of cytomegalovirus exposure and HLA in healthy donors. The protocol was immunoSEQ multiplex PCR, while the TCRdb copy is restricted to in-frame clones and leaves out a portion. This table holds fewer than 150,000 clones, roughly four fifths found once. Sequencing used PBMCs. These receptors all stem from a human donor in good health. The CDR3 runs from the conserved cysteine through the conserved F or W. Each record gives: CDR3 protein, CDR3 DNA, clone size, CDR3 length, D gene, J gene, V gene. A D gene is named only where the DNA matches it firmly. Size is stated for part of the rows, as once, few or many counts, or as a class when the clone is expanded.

cdr3_aa: CASSKFRTGTEQFF
cdr3_nt: TGTGCCAGCAGTAAGTTCAGGACAGGGACTGAGCAGTTCTTC
clone_size: .
cdr3_length: 14
d_call: TRBD1
j_call: TRBJ2-1
v_call: TRBV6-5

cdr3_aa: CASSEFSGSFNEQFF
cdr3_nt: TGTGCCAGCAGTGAATTTAGCGGGAGTTTCAATGAGCAGTTCTTC
clone_size: .
cdr3_length: 15
d_call: TRBD2
j_call: TRBJ2-1
v_call: TRBV6-1

cdr3_aa: CASSFNFEDKQETQYF
cdr3_nt: TGTGCCAGCAGCTTCAACTTTGAGGACAAACAAGAGACCCAGTACTTC
clone_size: .
cdr3_length: 16
d_call: .
j_call: TRBJ2-5
v_call: TRBV11-2

cdr3_aa: CASSSPGLVHYEQYF
cdr3_nt: TGTGCCAGCAGCTCCCCGGGACTAGTTCATTACGAGCAGTACTTC
clone_size: .
cdr3_length: 15
d_call: TRBD2
j_call: TRBJ2-7
v_call: TRBV5-4

cdr3_aa: CASSYSTSNEQFF
cdr3_nt: TGTGCCAGCAGTTACTCGACTAGCAATGAGCAGTTCTTC
clone_size: .
cdr3_length: 13
d_call: .
j_call: TRBJ2-1
v_call: TRBV6-5

cdr3_aa: CASTRGSSPLHF
cdr3_nt: TGTGCCAGCACCAGGGGAAGTTCACCCCTCCACTTT
clone_size: .
cdr3_length: 12
d_call: .
j_call: TRBJ1-6
v_call: TRBV2

cdr3_aa: CASSYSVGSLGTQYF
cdr3_nt: TGTGCCAGCAGTTACTCGGTGGGGAGCCTCGGGACCCAGTACTTC
clone_size: .
cdr3_length: 15
d_call: .
j_call: TRBJ2-5
v_call: TRBV6-5

cdr3_aa: CSASLGREQYF
cdr3_nt: TGCAGTGCTAGTCTAGGGAGGGAGCAGTACTTC
clone_size: few
cdr3_length: 11
d_call: .
j_call: TRBJ2-7
v_call: TRBV20-1

cdr3_aa: CASSLGGQPRGYTF
cdr3_nt: TGTGCCAGCAGCTTGGGAGGTCAGCCCCGGGGCTACACCTTC
clone_size: .
cdr3_length: 14
d_call: .
j_call: TRBJ1-2
v_call: TRBV5-6

cdr3_aa: CAISERGGFGANVLTF
cdr3_nt: TGTGCCATCAGTGAGAGAGGAGGTTTTGGGGCCAACGTCCTGACTTTC
clone_size: .
cdr3_length: 16
d_call: .
j_call: TRBJ2-6
v_call: TRBV10-3